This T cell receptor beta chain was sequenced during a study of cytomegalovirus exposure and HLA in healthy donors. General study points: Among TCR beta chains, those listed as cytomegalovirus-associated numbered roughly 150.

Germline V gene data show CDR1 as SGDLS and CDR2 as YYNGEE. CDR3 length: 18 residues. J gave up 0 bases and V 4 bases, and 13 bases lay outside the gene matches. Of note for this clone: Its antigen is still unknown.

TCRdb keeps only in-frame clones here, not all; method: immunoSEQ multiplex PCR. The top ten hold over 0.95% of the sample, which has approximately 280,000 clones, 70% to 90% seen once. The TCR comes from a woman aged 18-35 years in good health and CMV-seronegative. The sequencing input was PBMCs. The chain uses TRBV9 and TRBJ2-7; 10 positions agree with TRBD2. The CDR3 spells CASSPGTSDQTFSYEQYF. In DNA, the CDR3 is TGTGCCAGCAGCCCGGGGACTAGCGACCAAACATTCTCCTACGAGCAGTACTTC.